The 32 T cell receptor beta chains given below trace back to one sample, sequenced in a study of regulatory T cells in long-lasting Graves disease. To make TCR beta libraries, researchers used iRepertoire HTBI primers and Arm-PCR of CDR3 regions. MiXCR, applied by TCRdb to the multiplex PCR reads, yields one record per CDR3 protein. Found here are 530,000 or so distinct CDR3 sequences, roughly 13% of them singletons; the top ten hold about 9.1%. The time point is: newly diagnosed GD, antithyroid drugs for less than 3 months. Extracted PBMC RNA gave rise to the TCR library. These data are also associated with another study on T cells in Graves' hyperthyroidism and ophthalmopathy.

Material: peripheral blood mononuclear cells (PBMCs), obtained at new diagnosis, from a patient treated with antithyroid drugs. These receptors were obtained from a man aged 30-40 years with Graves disease.

A remark on this clonotype: One base away lies a much larger clone, so this may be a sequencing read error. The rearrangement joins TRBV12-3 or TRBV12-4 to TRBJ2-7; D gene uncertain. V was pared by 11 bases and J by 5 bases, with 16 bases between. This CDR3 is built from 12 residues. In DNA form, the CDR3 reads TGTGCCGGCTGCCTTGGGTCCAACGAGCAGTACTTC. Encoded protein: CAGCLGSNEQYF.

This clonotype showed up many times. CDR3 sequence reads: CASSPQNRNTGELFF. CDR3 nucleotides: TGTGCCAGCAGCCCTCAGAACAGGAACACCGGGGAGCTGTTTTTT. The rearrangement joins TRBV3-1 to TRBJ2-2, with D hard to call. Germline V CDR1 and CDR2: LGHDT, YNNKEL (reference sequence). CDR3 size: 15 residues. The V gene lost 4 bases and the J gene lost 1 base, with 10 bases spanning the gap.

The table lists this clonotype with a few counts. The gene calls are TRBV18 and TRBJ2-1; D call uncertain. The CDR3 runs 15 residues. Germline CDR1 and CDR2: KGHSH and LQKENI. V was pared by 2 bases and J by 0 bases, with 8 bases between. DNA of the CDR3: TGTGCCAGCTCACCATCGGTCCTCTCCTACAATGAGCAGTTCTTC. Protein: CASSPSVLSYNEQFF.

There are a few counts of this clonotype. The genes are TRBV30 and TRBJ2-7; TRBD1 or TRBD2 may be the D gene (6 bases each). From germline, CDR1 is GTSNPN and CDR2 SVGIG (reference sequence). V was shortened by 2 bases and J by 0 bases, with 11 bases between the two germline ends. The CDR3 length is 14 residues. The CDR3 DNA sequence: TGTGCCTGGAGTATAGGGGGGAGCTCCTACGAGCAGTACTTC. It encodes CAWSIGGSSYEQYF.

This clonotype came up many times. The V and J genes are TRBV5-1 and TRBJ2-3; D remains unclear. The CDR3 sequence is 13 residues long. V lost 7 bases to trimming and J lost 1 base, with 10 bases between them. Germline V lookup: CDR1 SGHRS, CDR2 YFSETQ. CDR3 nucleotides: TGCGCCAGCTTCGAGGCGGGCACAGATACGCAGTATTTT. Residues: CASFEAGTDTQYF.

This clonotype has more than one count but fewer than ten. V and J are TRBV20-1 and TRBJ1-2; 11 bases agree with TRBD1. The V and J ends lost 3 bases and 3 bases, in that order; junction bases with no gene match: 3. This CDR3 comprises 14 residues. Germline CDR1 and CDR2: DFQATT and SNEGSKA (reference sequence). The CDR3 nucleotides read TGCAGTGCTAGGGGGGACAGGGGGTACTATGGCTACACCTTC. Protein sequence: CSARGDRGYYGYTF.

At least ten counts were recorded for this clonotype. The DNA for the CDR3 is TGCAGCGTCATCGATCAGGGGGTGAACACTGAAGCTTTCTTT. This sequence encodes CSVIDQGVNTEAFF. The chain recombines TRBV29-1 with TRBJ1-1; 7 bases line up with TRBD1. The junction had 7 bases not matched to a gene; V was cut back by 6 bases and J by 0 bases. Looked up from germline, CDR1 is SQVTM and CDR2 is ANQGSEA. This CDR3 is 14 amino acids long.

The chain uses TRBV13 and TRBJ2-1; 11 nucleotides match TRBD2. The CDR3 has 16 amino acids. Germline CDR1 PRHDT, CDR2 FYEKMQ (reference sequence). Losses at the gene ends were 2 bases for V and 12 bases for J; bases not matched to a gene: 12. For the CDR3, the DNA is TGTGCCAGCAGCTTACTAGCGGGAGGAGCCGCGGGGGGGCAGTTCTTC. This sequence encodes CASSLLAGGAAGGQFF.

V usage is TRBV4-1 and J usage is TRBJ2-7; D unresolved. This CDR3 has 17 residues. The germline V and J ends were trimmed by 1 base and 3 bases, with 19 bases remaining between them. Germline CDR1 is MGHRA and CDR2 is YSYEKL. For the CDR3, the DNA is TGCGCCAGCAGCCAAGGGCCTGGTGTCTCCATGGGCTACGAGCAGTACTTC. This encodes CASSQGPGVSMGYEQYF.

This clonotype has at least ten counts. The junction does not match germline at one end; this may be a read error. The J gene is TRBJ2-7, the V gene TRBV5-1; the D call may be TRBD1 or TRBD2 (5 bases each). This CDR3 region has 12 residues. Germline lookup yields CDR1 SGHRS and CDR2 YFSETQ. In nucleotides, the CDR3 is TGTGCCAGCAGCTTGGTCGGGGCCGAGCAGTACTTC. This translates into CASSLVGAEQYF.

The rearrangement uses TRBV20-1 and TRBJ2-2; 8 positions agree with TRBD2. The CDR3 extends over 15 amino acids. After removal of 2 bases from V and 3 bases from J, the junction contained 5 bases not matched to a gene. The germline CDR1 and CDR2 sequences are DFQATT and SNEGSKA (reference sequence). The CDR3 DNA follows: TGCAGTGCTAGAAGCTCTAGCGGGTACACCGGGGAGCTGTTTTTT. As protein: CSARSSSGYTGELFF.

This clonotype was seen a handful of times. Possible read error: a much larger clone is one base away. The chain is built from TRBV28 and TRBJ2-3, with D tentatively TRBD2 (6 bases). The end of the DNA fits TRBJ2-7 better, so the J call may be wrong. The CDR3 runs to 17 residues. Per the germline V gene, CDR1 is MDHEN and CDR2 is SYDVKM. CDR3 protein: CASGIGPGSGLSYEQYF. The CDR3 coding sequence is TGTGCCAGCGGTATTGGGCCAGGCAGCGGGCTCTCCTACGAGCAGTACTTC.

This clonotype was detected many times. The chain has TRBV12-3 or TRBV12-4 and TRBJ2-1; 13 bases fit TRBD2. V lost 5 bases to trimming and J lost 2 bases; unmatched junction nucleotides: 0. The CDR3 sequence is 15 residues long. The CDR3 reads CASSTSGRAYNEQFF. CDR3 nucleotide sequence: TGTGCCAGCAGTACTAGCGGGAGGGCCTACAATGAGCAGTTCTTC.

As concerns this clonotype: At one boundary the junction diverges from the germline segment, which might be a read error. The J gene is TRBJ1-5, the V gene TRBV7-8; D is uncertain. The CDR3 is 16 residues long. Germline CDR1 SGHVS, CDR2 FQNEAQ. DNA for the CDR3: TGCGCCAGCAGCCCCGGGCCCATCGTTCAAAATCAGCCCCAGCATTTT. It is translated as CASSPGPIVQNQPQHF.

This clonotype showed up many times. The chain couples TRBV28 to TRBJ2-2; 8 bases line up with TRBD1. Germline CDR1 reads MDHEN; CDR2 reads SYDVKM. The CDR3 runs 19 residues. The junction had 12 bases not matched to a gene; V was cut back by 1 base and J by 2 bases. The CDR3 sequence: CASSLLYFRTGPNTGELFF. CDR3 coding DNA: TGTGCCAGCAGTTTATTATACTTTCGGACAGGGCCCAACACCGGGGAGCTGTTTTTT.

Regarding this clonotype: A read error may explain this, as a much larger clone is one base away. This chain links TRBV12-3 or TRBV12-4 with TRBJ2-3; a weak D match, TRBD2 (6 bases). Between the trimmed V and J ends, which lost 5 bases and 2 bases, there was a span of 14 bases. This CDR3 comprises 15 residues. In DNA, the CDR3 is TGTGCCAGCAGTCCAGGACTATTTCCCACAGATACGCAGTATTTT. Protein: CASSPGLFPTDTQYF.

This clonotype was detected many times. The chain carries TRBV2 and TRBJ2-1; 9 bases align to TRBD2. Germline loops: CDR1 SNHLY, CDR2 FYNNEI. The length of the CDR3 is 16 residues. The J segment lost 3 bases and the V segment lost 3 bases, leaving 6 bases of the junction unmatched. The CDR3 DNA reads TGTGCCAGCAGTGATAAGACTAGCGGATTCTACAATGAGCAGTTCTTC. Translation: CASSDKTSGFYNEQFF. Drawing the rest from reference TRBV2 and TRBJ2-1, the complete variable domain is EPEVTQTPSHQVTQMGQEVILRCVPISNHLYFYWYRQILGQKVEFLVSFYNNEISEKSEIFDDQFSVERPDGSNFTLKIRSTKLEDSAMYFCASSDKTSGFYNEQFFGPGTRLTVL.

About this clonotype itself: This may arise from a read error, as a much more abundant clone is one base away. V and J are TRBV12-3 or TRBV12-4 and TRBJ2-7, with TRBD2 identical over 11 bases. Trimming took 4 bases from V and 2 from J; bases not matched to a gene: 10. The length of the CDR3 is 17 residues. The CDR3 region has the DNA TGTGCCAGCAGTTCCGGGACTAGCGGTCCTCGCCCCTACGAGCAGTACTTC. Its translation: CASSSGTSGPRPYEQYF.

Ten or more counts support this clonotype. The V and J genes are TRBV9 and TRBJ2-7, with 9 bases matching TRBD2. The CDR3 loop spans 16 amino acids. CDR1 and CDR2 from the germline V gene are SGDLS and YYNGEE. J lost 6 bases, V lost 4 bases, and 14 bases had no gene match. The CDR3 spells CASSPAGGRALSEQYF. For the CDR3, the DNA is TGTGCCAGCAGCCCAGCGGGCGGGAGGGCCCTAAGCGAGCAGTACTTC.

Comment on this clonotype: This likely reflects a read error, since a far larger clone is one base away. The V and J genes are TRBV6-9 and TRBJ2-5; 8 nucleotides match TRBD1. The CDR3 extends over 15 amino acids. CDR1 is MNHGY and CDR2 is SVAAGI in the germline V gene. The CDR3 spells CANSSDRAAQETQYF. CDR3 bases: TGTGCCAACAGTTCGGACAGGGCTGCTCAAGAGACCCAGTACTTC.

This clonotype was counted many times. The chain employs TRBV2 and TRBJ1-1; 7 bases agree with TRBD1. The CDR3 consists of 16 residues. With 8 bases clipped from V and 1 base from J, the junction kept 13 bases outside the gene matches. Germline loops: CDR1 SNHLY, CDR2 FYNNEI. For the CDR3, the DNA is TGTGCCAGCTTACCGATGGGGACAGCAGGGAACACTGAAGCTTTCTTT. Its protein product is CASLPMGTAGNTEAFF.

This clonotype was found many times. This sequence joins TRBV11-2 and TRBJ2-7; the match to TRBD1 covers 11 bases. Germline V gene lookup returns CDR1 SGHAT and CDR2 FQNNGV. Unmatched junction bases numbered 6, after V lost 3 bases and J lost 2 bases. The CDR3 length is 16 residues. CDR3 coding DNA: TGTGCCAGCAGCTTGGGGGACAGGGGGGTAACCTACGAGCAGTACTTC. Translating it yields CASSLGDRGVTYEQYF.

The chain joins TRBV20-1 to TRBJ2-2, with 7 bases lining up with TRBD2. This CDR3 contains 17 residues. Germline assignment: CDR1 DFQATT and CDR2 SNEGSKA (reference sequence). The J segment lost 1 base and the V segment lost 1 base, leaving 9 bases of the junction unmatched. The CDR3 DNA reads as TGCAGTGCTAGAGGGTGGGAGGGAGGTCGGAACACCGGGGAGCTGTTTTTT. Translation gives CSARGWEGGRNTGELFF.

Comment on this clonotype: This could be a read error, since a much larger clone is one nucleotide away. This rearrangement joins TRBV28 to TRBJ1-1; D ambiguous. The germline V gene encodes CDR1 MDHEN and CDR2 SYDVKM. Trimming stripped 4 bases from V and 3 bases from J, with 12 bases between. The CDR3 runs to 14 residues. CDR3 amino acids: CASSSNTGDTEAFF. The CDR3 nucleotides are TGTGCCAGCAGTTCGAACACGGGAGACACTGAAGCTTTCTTT. The full variable domain, rest sourced from reference TRBV28 and TRBJ1-1, is DVKVTQSSRYLVKRTGEKVFLECVQDMDHENMFWYRQDPGLGLRLIYFSYDVKMKEKGDIPEGYSVSREKKERFSLILESASTNQTSMYLCASSSNTGDTEAFFGQGTRLTVV.

This clonotype was observed many times. The chain couples TRBV6-1 to TRBJ1-2, with TRBD1 as a possible D gene (6 bases). Germline CDR1 reads MNHNS; CDR2 reads SASEGT. V was clipped by 6 bases and J by 2 bases, with 16 bases between them. The CDR3 is made up of 15 amino acids. The CDR3 coding sequence is TGTGCCAGCAGAACTCGGGGGGCAGGAAACTATGGCTACACCTTC. As protein: CASRTRGAGNYGYTF.

This clonotype was counted many times. This chain uses TRBV2 with TRBJ2-3; D is undetermined. Trimming removed 8 bases from V and 0 bases from J, with 12 bases in between. The CDR3 has 14 residues. Germline CDR1 reads SNHLY; CDR2 reads FYNNEI. This CDR3 is CASALSSSTDTQYF. DNA of the CDR3: TGTGCCAGCGCCCTATCCTCTAGCACAGATACGCAGTATTTT.

In its sample, this clonotype was seen many times. V and J are TRBV9 and TRBJ2-7; the D is unclear. The CDR3 contains 15 residues. Germline CDR1 is SGDLS and CDR2 is YYNGEE. The germline V and J ends were trimmed by 4 bases and 1 base, with 15 bases remaining between them. This CDR3 is CASSPEGMKSYEQYF. For the CDR3, the DNA is TGTGCCAGCAGCCCAGAAGGCATGAAGTCCTACGAGCAGTACTTC.

This clonotype was counted at least ten times. The rearrangement joins TRBV2 to TRBJ2-7; 13 bases map to TRBD2. Germline V CDR1 and CDR2: SNHLY, FYNNEI. Trimming at V came to 11 bases and at J to 3 bases, leaving 4 bases not matched to a gene. The CDR3 is 13 amino acids. This CDR3 is CAARTSGSYEQYF. In DNA, the CDR3 is TGTGCCGCCCGGACTAGCGGGAGCTACGAGCAGTACTTC.

This clonotype was counted ten times or more. CDR3 sequence (DNA): TGTGCCAGCAGAGAGGGATACTATGGCTACACCTTC. Translation gives CASREGYYGYTF. The chain carries TRBV6-1 and TRBJ1-2, with D hard to call. This CDR3 is 12 amino acids long. CDR1 is MNHNS and CDR2 is SASEGT in the germline V gene. The ends were cut back, 6 bases at V and 3 bases at J, with 8 bases in the middle.

The gene calls are TRBV20-1 and TRBJ2-5; D is possibly TRBD1 (5 bases). The CDR3 has 12 residues. With 6 bases removed from V and 2 bases from J, the gap between germline ends came to 10 bases. Germline V lookup: CDR1 DFQATT, CDR2 SNEGSKA (reference sequence). The DNA for the CDR3 is TGCAGTGCCCGACAGATTCAAGAGACCCAGTACTTC. Translating gives CSARQIQETQYF.

This chain connects TRBV12-3 or TRBV12-4 to TRBJ1-1, with 7 bases aligning to TRBD1. V trimming: 7 bases; J trimming: 3 bases; junction bases outside the gene matches: 11. The CDR3 covers 15 residues. In DNA form, the CDR3 reads TGTGCCAGCACCCCGGTAGCAGGGGGAGACACTGAAGCTTTCTTT. It yields the protein CASTPVAGGDTEAFF.

This clonotype came up many times. V and J are TRBV7-8 and TRBJ1-5; the D gene is possibly TRBD1 (6 bases). V lost 1 base and J lost 4, with 14 bases in between. The germline V gene encodes CDR1 SGHVS and CDR2 FQNEAQ. This CDR3 is 16 amino acids long. This chain's CDR3 is CASSLERRGWNQPQHF. DNA of the CDR3: TGTGCCAGCAGCTTAGAGCGCAGGGGATGGAATCAGCCCCAGCATTTT.